Included here is one T cell receptor (beta chain) sequence, with context. Its target is not known. TCRdb's copy holds only in-frame clones and misses some; the assay was immunoSEQ multiplex PCR. The profile shows about 84,000 clones, about 82% of them singletons. This sample was taken from a study of cytotoxic CD8 clonotypes in ibrutinib-treated CLL. Study context: Patients attained around 25 partial and 2 complete responses; at median approximately 64 months, around 15 remained remitted while some 12 progressed. Study results and limitations: On treatment, the uncommon public clonotypes contracted or remained stable. Higher circulating CD8+ T-cell counts strongly accompanied higher baseline clonality, above age-matched healthy donors.

The CDR3 is 16 amino acids. V was pared by 0 bases and J by 0 bases, with 11 bases between. Germline CDR1 and CDR2: SGHAT and FQNNGV. The V and J genes are TRBV11-2 and TRBJ1-1, with D perhaps matching TRBD1 (5 bases). The TCR sequence derives from a human donor with chronic lymphocytic leukemia. Specimen: PBMCs, collected before ibrutinib treatment. The DNA of the CDR3 is TGTGCCAGCAGCTTAGACTGGGAGGGGTTGAACACTGAAGCTTTCTTT. Translated: CASSLDWEGLNTEAFF.